This is a list of T cell receptor beta chains from one sample in a study of T cells in Graves' hyperthyroidism and ophthalmopathy. TCRdb redid the calling of the multiplex PCR reads with MiXCR, one entry per CDR3 protein. This sample carries fewer than 550,000 distinct CDR3 sequences, 15% to 18% of them seen once, and the ten largest clones take 7.5% to 9%. The sample consisted of blood. Every receptor here comes from a woman younger than 35 with Graves' hyperthyroidism. Both conserved end residues are part of each CDR3. A D gene is named only where the DNA matches it firmly. Clone size, where shown, is once, few, many, or a class for clones that have expanded.

CDR3 protein | CDR3 DNA | V gene | clone size | J gene | D gene
CASSFAGGADTQYF | TGCGCCAGCAGCTTCGCCGGAGGAGCAGATACGCAGTATTTT | TRBV5-1 | many | TRBJ2-3 | -
CASSLGLAGPYNEQFF | TGCGCCAGCAGCTTGGGGTTGGCAGGGCCCTACAATGAGCAGTTCTTC | TRBV5-1 | - | TRBJ2-1 | -
CASSQAEGYTF | TGTGCCAGCAGCCAAGCGGAGGGCTACACCTTC | TRBV3-1 | many | TRBJ1-2 | -
CSVEGTDQTNYGYTF | TGCAGCGTTGAAGGGACAGACCAAACTAACTATGGCTACACCTTC | TRBV29-1 | - | TRBJ1-2 | -
CASSPPSGPSYNEQFF | TGCGCCAGCAGCCCCCCCAGCGGCCCTTCCTACAATGAGCAGTTCTTC | TRBV5-1 | many | TRBJ2-1 | -
CASSIGPRGRGETQYF | TGTGCCAGTAGTATTGGGCCAAGGGGCAGGGGAGAGACCCAGTACTTC | TRBV19 | - | TRBJ2-5 | -
CSVIPLAPQLSEHNEQFF | TGCAGCGTTATACCACTAGCACCTCAATTATCTGAGCACAATGAGCAGTTCTTC | TRBV29-1 | - | TRBJ2-1 | -
CASSLGTGGVHGYTF | TGTGCCAGCAGCTTAGGAACAGGGGGCGTCCATGGCTACACCTTC | TRBV11-2 | many | TRBJ1-2 | TRBD1
CASSPTGTYNEQFF | TGCGCCAGCAGCCCGACAGGGACCTACAATGAGCAGTTCTTC | TRBV5-1 | many | TRBJ2-1 | TRBD1
CSSLGSTGYEQYF | TGCAGTAGCCTGGGCTCAACGGGATACGAGCAGTACTTC | TRBV20-1 | many | TRBJ2-7 | -
CASSQDPIGKNEKLFF | TGTGCCAGCAGCCAAGATCCCATAGGGAAAAATGAAAAACTGTTTTTT | TRBV4-2 | - | TRBJ1-4 | -
CASSGQLSNQPQHF | TGTGCCAGCAGCGGGCAGCTTAGCAATCAGCCCCAGCATTTT | TRBV6-1 | many | TRBJ1-5 | -
CASSSRGSYEQYF | TGTGCCAGCAGCTCGCGGGGCAGCTACGAGCAGTACTTC | TRBV5-5 | many | TRBJ2-7 | -
CASSPPGPVREQYF | TGTGCCAGCTCACCACCCGGCCCCGTCCGGGAGCAGTACTTC | TRBV18 | many | TRBJ2-7 | -
CSARDRGPSDTQYF | TGCAGTGCAAGGGACAGGGGGCCTTCAGATACGCAGTATTTT | TRBV20-1 | - | TRBJ2-3 | TRBD1
CASSTAGRETQYF | TGTGCCAGTAGTACGGCAGGGCGCGAGACCCAGTACTTC | TRBV19 | many | TRBJ2-5 | -
CSARGGAGDEKLFF | TGCAGTGCACGAGGGGGGGCAGGGGACGAAAAACTGTTTTTT | TRBV20-1 | few | TRBJ1-4 | -
CASSWDKTYEQYF | TGCGCCAGCAGCTGGGACAAGACCTACGAGCAGTACTTC | TRBV5-1 | many | TRBJ2-7 | -
CASSQVGTSGTRFF | TGCGCCAGCAGCCAAGTCGGTACTAGCGGGACGAGGTTCTTC | TRBV4-1 | few | TRBJ2-1 | TRBD2
CAISEGRGCTEAFF | TGTGCCATCAGTGAGGGCAGGGGGTGCACTGAAGCTTTCTTT | TRBV10-3 | few | TRBJ1-1 | TRBD1
CASSIGTGGTQHF | TGTGCCAGTAGTATCGGGACGGGGGGGACCCAGCATTTT | TRBV19 | - | TRBJ1-5 | -
CASSLVQAGGYTF | TGTGCCAGCAGCTTAGTACAGGCAGGTGGCTACACCTTC | TRBV11-2 | many | TRBJ1-2 | -
CASSLAPGQTYGYTF | TGCGCCAGCAGCTTGGCGCCGGGACAGACGTATGGCTACACCTTC | TRBV5-1 | many | TRBJ1-2 | TRBD1
CASSQDALTGGPGNTIYF | TGTGCCAGCAGCCAAGATGCTCTTACAGGGGGACCTGGAAACACCATATATTTT | TRBV3-1 | many | TRBJ1-3 | TRBD1
CAWGQRGGFYNEQFF | TGTGCCTGGGGCCAGCGGGGGGGATTTTACAATGAGCAGTTCTTC | TRBV30 | many | TRBJ2-1 | TRBD2
CSAPIPYRGGYTF | TGCAGTGCTCCCATTCCCTACAGGGGAGGCTACACCTTC | TRBV20-1 | - | TRBJ1-2 | TRBD1
CASSLGKSATNTGELFF | TGTGCCAGCAGCTTAGGCAAATCGGCGACGAACACCGGGGAGCTGTTTTTT | TRBV7-9 | - | TRBJ2-2 | -
CASSPRDKSTDTQYF | TGCGCCAGCAGCCCCCGGGACAAGAGCACAGATACGCAGTATTTT | TRBV5-1 | once | TRBJ2-3 | -
CASSVGDRQDQPQHF | TGTGCCAGCAGCGTCGGAGACCGTCAAGATCAGCCCCAGCATTTT | TRBV9 | - | TRBJ1-5 | -
CASSQAAGGITGELFF | TGCGCCAGCAGCCAAGCAGCCGGGGGGATCACCGGGGAGCTGTTTTTT | TRBV4-1 | - | TRBJ2-2 | TRBD2
CASIATSNQPQHF | TGTGCCAGCATTGCGACTAGCAATCAGCCCCAGCATTTT | TRBV6-1 | - | TRBJ1-5 | -
CASSHSSGEETQYF | TGCGCCAGCAGCCACTCTAGCGGGGAAGAGACCCAGTACTTC | TRBV4-1 | - | TRBJ2-5 | TRBD2
CASSLQREVDTQYF | TGTGCCAGCAGCTTACAGCGGGAGGTGGATACGCAGTATTTT | TRBV7-9 | - | TRBJ2-3 | TRBD2
CASTGHLNEKLFF | TGTGCCAGCACCGGACACCTTAATGAAAAACTGTTTTTT | TRBV27 | many | TRBJ1-4 | -
CASSPVAAGYNEQFF | TGTGCCAGCTCACCGGTAGCGGCGGGATACAATGAGCAGTTCTTC | TRBV18 | many | TRBJ2-1 | -
CASSLHGKEDTQYF | TGTGCCAGCAGCTTACATGGAAAGGAAGATACGCAGTATTTT | TRBV7-3 | many | TRBJ2-3 | -
CASSDSSLAGEAGELFF | TGTGCCAGCAGTGACTCGAGCTTAGCGGGAGAGGCCGGGGAGCTGTTTTTT | TRBV6-4 | - | TRBJ2-2 | TRBD2
CASSSRVAGTGGGYTF | TGCGCCAGCAGCTCGAGGGTCGCGGGGACCGGAGGCGGCTACACCTTC | TRBV5-1 | many | TRBJ1-2 | -
CASTQRGTLDTQYF | TGTGCCAGCACCCAGCGGGGAACCTTAGATACGCAGTATTTT | TRBV27 | few | TRBJ2-3 | TRBD2
CSLTSGGEDEQFF | TGCAGTTTGACTAGCGGGGGGGAAGATGAGCAGTTCTTC | TRBV20-1 | many | TRBJ2-1 | TRBD2
CASSQSRETQYF | TGTGCCAGCAGCCAATCTAGGGAGACCCAGTACTTC | TRBV3-1 | many | TRBJ2-5 | -
CASSLLERGHTGELFF | TGTGCCAGCAGCCTTCTAGAGAGGGGGCACACCGGGGAGCTGTTTTTT | TRBV7-2 | many | TRBJ2-2 | TRBD1
CSVQNGGAGDTQYF | TGCAGCGTGCAAAACGGGGGGGCCGGGGATACGCAGTATTTT | TRBV29-1 | - | TRBJ2-3 | TRBD2
CATSGQGSQPQHF | TGTGCCACCAGTGGACAGGGGAGTCAGCCCCAGCATTTT | TRBV24-1 | - | TRBJ1-5 | TRBD1
CAISASRGTLGEQYF | TGTGCCATCAGTGCCTCTAGGGGAACGTTGGGGGAGCAGTACTTC | TRBV10-3 | many | TRBJ2-7 | -
CARGLADTDTQYF | TGTGCCAGGGGACTAGCGGACACAGATACGCAGTATTTT | TRBV2 | many | TRBJ2-3 | TRBD2